This T cell receptor (beta chain) derives from a study of cytotoxic CD8 clonotypes in ibrutinib-treated CLL. There are 15 residues in the CDR3. The V gene end was trimmed by 6 bases and the J gene end by 7 bases; junction bases not matched to a gene: 8. Germline-derived CDR1 and CDR2 are MNHNS and SASEGT. The protocol was immunoSEQ multiplex PCR, while the TCRdb copy is restricted to in-frame clones and leaves out a portion. This table holds 270,000 or so clones, around 76% found once. The sequenced sample was PBMCs, obtained at disease progression, from a patient treated with ibrutinib. The chain links TRBV6-1 to TRBJ2-7; 14 nucleotides line up with TRBD2. The receptor was isolated from a human donor with chronic lymphocytic leukemia. As DNA, the CDR3 is TGTGCCAGCAGGGCGGGACTAGCGGGAGATATGGAGCAGTACTTC. Its protein is CASRAGLAGDMEQYF.